The sequence of this T cell receptor (beta chain) was determined in a study of CD8 T cells in ankylosing spondylitis. The study, taken as a whole, reports: Several highly homologous variants made up a TCR beta motif, and this motif appeared characteristic of ankylosing spondylitis blood.

This clonotype turned up a few times. Its antigen is undetermined. The CDR3 spans 15 residues. The germline gives CDR1 MGHDK, CDR2 SYGVNS. Trimming removed 4 bases from V and 6 bases from J; junction bases left unmatched: 7. One entry per CDR3 protein results from TCRdb running MiXCR on the 5' RACE reads. Of approximately 540,000 distinct CDR3 sequences listed, roughly 13% were seen once; the top ten hold approximately 7%. Sample: blood, either unsorted or a sorted T cell fraction (not recorded which). The receptor comes from a male donor with ankylosing spondylitis. The rearrangement links TRBV25-1 to TRBJ1-4; 8 bases are a match to TRBD1. The chain's CDR3 is CASSARGHSDEKLFF. The CDR3 region has the DNA TGTGCCAGCAGTGCCAGGGGGCATTCGGATGAAAAACTGTTTTTT.